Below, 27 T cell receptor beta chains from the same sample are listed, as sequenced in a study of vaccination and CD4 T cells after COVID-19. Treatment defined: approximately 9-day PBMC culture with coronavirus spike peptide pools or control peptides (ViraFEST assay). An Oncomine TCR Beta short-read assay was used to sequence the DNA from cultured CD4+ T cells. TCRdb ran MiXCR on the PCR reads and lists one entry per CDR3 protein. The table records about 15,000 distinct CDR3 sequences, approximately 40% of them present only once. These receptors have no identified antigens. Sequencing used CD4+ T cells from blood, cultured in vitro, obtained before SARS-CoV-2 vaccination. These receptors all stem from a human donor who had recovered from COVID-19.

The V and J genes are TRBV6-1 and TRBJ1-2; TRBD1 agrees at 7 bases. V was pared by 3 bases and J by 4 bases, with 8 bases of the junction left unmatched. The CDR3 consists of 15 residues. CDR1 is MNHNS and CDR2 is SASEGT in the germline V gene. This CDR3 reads CASSDWTGWCYGYTF. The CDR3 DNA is TGTGCCAGCAGTGACTGGACAGGTTGGTGCTATGGCTACACCTTC.

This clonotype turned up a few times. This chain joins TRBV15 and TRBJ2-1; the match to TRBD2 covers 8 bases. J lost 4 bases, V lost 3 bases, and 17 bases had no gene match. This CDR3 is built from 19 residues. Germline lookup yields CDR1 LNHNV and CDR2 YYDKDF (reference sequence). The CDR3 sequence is CATSRVQSGSTLGYNEQFF. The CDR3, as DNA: TGTGCCACCAGCAGGGTCCAGAGCGGGAGCACCCTAGGGTACAATGAGCAGTTCTTC. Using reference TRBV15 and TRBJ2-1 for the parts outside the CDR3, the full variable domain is DAMVIQNPRYQVTQFGKPVTLSCSQTLNHNVMYWYQQKSSQAPKLLFHYYDKDFNNEADTPDNFQSRRPNTSFCFLDIRSPGLGDTAMYLCATSRVQSGSTLGYNEQFFGPGTRLTVL.

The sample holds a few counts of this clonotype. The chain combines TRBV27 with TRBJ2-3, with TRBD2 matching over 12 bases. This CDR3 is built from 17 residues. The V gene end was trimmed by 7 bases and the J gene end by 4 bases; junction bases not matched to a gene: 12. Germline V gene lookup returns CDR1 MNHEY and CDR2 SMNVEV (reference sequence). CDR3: CASTLAGTSGLADTQYF. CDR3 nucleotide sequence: TGTGCCAGCACCCTGGCCGGGACTAGCGGGTTAGCAGATACGCAGTATTTT.

The CDR3 sequence is CASTEAEKLFF. CDR3 DNA: TGTGCCAGCACCGAGGCTGAAAAACTGTTTTTT. The chain has TRBV6-2 or TRBV6-3 and TRBJ1-4, with unresolved D. Germline V CDR1 and CDR2: MNHEY, SVGEGT. Trimming left V 7 bases short and J 7 bases short, with 7 bases between. This CDR3 is built from 11 residues.

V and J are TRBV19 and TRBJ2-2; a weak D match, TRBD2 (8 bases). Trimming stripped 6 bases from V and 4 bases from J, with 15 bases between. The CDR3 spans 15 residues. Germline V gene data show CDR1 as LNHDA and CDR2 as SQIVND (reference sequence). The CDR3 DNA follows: TGTGCCAGTAGCTCGGGAGGGGGCGGCACCGGGGAGCTGTTTTTT. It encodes CASSSGGGGTGELFF.

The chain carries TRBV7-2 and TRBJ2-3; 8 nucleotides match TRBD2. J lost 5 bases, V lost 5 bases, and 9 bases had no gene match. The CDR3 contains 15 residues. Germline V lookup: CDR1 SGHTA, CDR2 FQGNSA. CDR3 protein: CASSTYGGLEDTQYF. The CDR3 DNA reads TGTGCCAGCAGCACCTACGGGGGACTAGAAGATACGCAGTATTTT.

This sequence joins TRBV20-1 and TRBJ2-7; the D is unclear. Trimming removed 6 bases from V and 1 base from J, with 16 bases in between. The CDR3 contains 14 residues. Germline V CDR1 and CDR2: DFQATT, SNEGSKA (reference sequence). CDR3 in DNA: TGCAGTGCGGACGAGGTTTCCCTTTCCTACGAGCAGTACTTC. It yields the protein CSADEVSLSYEQYF.

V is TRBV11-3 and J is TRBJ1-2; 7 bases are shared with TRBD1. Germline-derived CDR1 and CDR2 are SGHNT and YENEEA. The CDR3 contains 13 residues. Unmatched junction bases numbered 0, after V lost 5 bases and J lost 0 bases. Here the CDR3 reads CASSGTANYGYTF. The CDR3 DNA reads TGTGCCAGCAGCGGGACAGCTAACTATGGCTACACCTTC.

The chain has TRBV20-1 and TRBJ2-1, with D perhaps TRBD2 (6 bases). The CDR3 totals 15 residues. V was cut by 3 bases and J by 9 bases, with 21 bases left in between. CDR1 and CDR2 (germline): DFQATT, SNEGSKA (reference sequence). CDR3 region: CSARPFGTPNGEQFF. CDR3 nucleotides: TGCAGTGCTAGGCCCTTCGGGACTCCCAATGGTGAGCAGTTCTTC.

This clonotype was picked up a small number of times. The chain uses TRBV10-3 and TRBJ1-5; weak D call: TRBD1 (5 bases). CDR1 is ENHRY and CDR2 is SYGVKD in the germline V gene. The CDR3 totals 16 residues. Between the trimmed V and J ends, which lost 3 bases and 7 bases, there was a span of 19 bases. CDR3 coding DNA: TGTGCCATCAGTGAAACGGGACGGGGGGAAATACAGCCCCAGCATTTT. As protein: CAISETGRGEIQPQHF.

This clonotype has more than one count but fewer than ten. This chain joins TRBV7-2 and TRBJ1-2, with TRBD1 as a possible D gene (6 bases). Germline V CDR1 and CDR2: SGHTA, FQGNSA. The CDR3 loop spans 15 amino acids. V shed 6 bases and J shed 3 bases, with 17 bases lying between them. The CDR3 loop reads CASRFGGARDYGYTF. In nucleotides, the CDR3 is TGTGCCAGCAGGTTTGGGGGGGCGCGAGACTATGGCTACACCTTC.

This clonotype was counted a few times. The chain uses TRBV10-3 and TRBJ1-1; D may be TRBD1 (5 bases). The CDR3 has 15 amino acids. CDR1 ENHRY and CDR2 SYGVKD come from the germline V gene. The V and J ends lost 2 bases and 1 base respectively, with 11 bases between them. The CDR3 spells CAISETSTGNTEAFF. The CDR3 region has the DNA TGTGCCATCAGTGAGACGTCAACAGGGAACACTGAAGCTTTCTTT.

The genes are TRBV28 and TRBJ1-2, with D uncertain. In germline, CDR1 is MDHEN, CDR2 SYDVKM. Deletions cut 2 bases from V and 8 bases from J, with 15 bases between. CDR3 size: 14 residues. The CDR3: CASSLRDARGGYTF. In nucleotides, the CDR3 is TGTGCCAGCAGTTTACGTGACGCCCGAGGAGGCTACACCTTC.

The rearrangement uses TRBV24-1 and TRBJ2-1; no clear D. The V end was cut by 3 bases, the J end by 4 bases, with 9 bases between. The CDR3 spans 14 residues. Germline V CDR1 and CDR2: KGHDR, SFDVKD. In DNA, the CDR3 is TGTGCCACCAGTGATCCCCGGACGTACAATGAGCAGTTCTTC. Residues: CATSDPRTYNEQFF.

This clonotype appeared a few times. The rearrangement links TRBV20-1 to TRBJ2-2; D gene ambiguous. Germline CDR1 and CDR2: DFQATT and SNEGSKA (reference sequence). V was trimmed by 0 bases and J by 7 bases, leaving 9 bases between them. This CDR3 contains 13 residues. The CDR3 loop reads CSARDSYSGELFF. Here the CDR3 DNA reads TGCAGTGCTAGAGATAGTTACAGCGGGGAGCTGTTTTTT.

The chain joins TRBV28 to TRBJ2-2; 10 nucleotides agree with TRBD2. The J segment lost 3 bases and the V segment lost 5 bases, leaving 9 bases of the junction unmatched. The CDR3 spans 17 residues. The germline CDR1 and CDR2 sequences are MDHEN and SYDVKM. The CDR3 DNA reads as TGTGCCAGCAGTCCCGGCGGGACTAGCGATCACACCGGGGAGCTGTTTTTT. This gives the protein CASSPGGTSDHTGELFF.

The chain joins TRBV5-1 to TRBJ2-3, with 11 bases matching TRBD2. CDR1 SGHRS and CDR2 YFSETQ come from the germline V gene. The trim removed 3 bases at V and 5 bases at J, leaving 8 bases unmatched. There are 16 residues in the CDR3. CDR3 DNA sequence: TGCGCCAGCAGCTCTTCAGGGACTAGCGGCGGAGATACGCAGTATTTT. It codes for CASSSSGTSGGDTQYF. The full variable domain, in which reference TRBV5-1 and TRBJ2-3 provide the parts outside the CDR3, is KAGVTQTPRYLIKTRGQQVTLSCSPISGHRSVSWYQQTPGQGLQFLFEYFSETQRNKGNFPGRFSGRQFSNSRSEMNVSTLELGDSALYLCASSSSGTSGGDTQYFGPGTRLTVL.

Written as DNA, the CDR3 is TGTGCCAGCAGCTTAGATGCCTACAATGAGCAGTTCTTC. Translation gives CASSLDAYNEQFF. The chain is built from TRBV7-2 and TRBJ2-1, with unresolved D. Trimming took 1 base from V and 2 from J, leaving 3 bases between them. This CDR3 is 13 amino acids long. CDR1 SGHTA and CDR2 FQGNSA come from the germline V gene. Using reference TRBV7-2 and TRBJ2-1 for the parts outside the CDR3, the full variable domain is GAGVSQSPSNKVTEKGKDVELRCDPISGHTALYWYRQSLGQGLEFLIYFQGNSAPDKSGLPSDRFSAERTGGSVSTLTIQRTQQEDSAVYLCASSLDAYNEQFFGPGTRLTVL.

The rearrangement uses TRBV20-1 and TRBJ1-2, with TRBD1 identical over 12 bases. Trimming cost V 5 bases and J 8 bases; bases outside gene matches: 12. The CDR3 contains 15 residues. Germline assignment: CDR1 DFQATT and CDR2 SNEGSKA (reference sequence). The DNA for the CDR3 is TGCAGTGCTCGACGTCCGGGACAGGGGGCGGGAGGCTACACCTTC. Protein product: CSARRPGQGAGGYTF.

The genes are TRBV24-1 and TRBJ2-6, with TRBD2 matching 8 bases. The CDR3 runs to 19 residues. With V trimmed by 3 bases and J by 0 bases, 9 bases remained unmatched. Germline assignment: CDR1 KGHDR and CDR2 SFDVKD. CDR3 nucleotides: TGTGCCACCAGTGATAGTAGCGGGACGGGATCCTCTGGGGCCAACGTCCTGACTTTC. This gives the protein CATSDSSGTGSSGANVLTF.

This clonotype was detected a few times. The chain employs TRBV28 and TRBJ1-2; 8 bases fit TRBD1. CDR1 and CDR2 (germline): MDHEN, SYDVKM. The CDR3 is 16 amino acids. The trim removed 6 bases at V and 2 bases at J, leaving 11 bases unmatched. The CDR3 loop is CASSLLQGARNYGYTF. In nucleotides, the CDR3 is TGTGCCAGCAGCTTGCTGCAGGGGGCGAGGAACTATGGCTACACCTTC.

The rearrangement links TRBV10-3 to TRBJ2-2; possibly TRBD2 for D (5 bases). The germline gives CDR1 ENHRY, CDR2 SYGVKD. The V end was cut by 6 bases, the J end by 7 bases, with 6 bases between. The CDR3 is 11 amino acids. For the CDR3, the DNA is TGTGCCATCAGCGGGAACGGGGAGCTGTTTTTT. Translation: CAISGNGELFF.

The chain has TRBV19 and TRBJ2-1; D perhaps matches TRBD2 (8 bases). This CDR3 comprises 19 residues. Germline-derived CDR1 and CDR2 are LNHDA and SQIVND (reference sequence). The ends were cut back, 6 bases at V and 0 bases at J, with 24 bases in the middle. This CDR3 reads CASRLTGSGGRSSYNEQFF. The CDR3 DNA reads TGTGCCAGTAGGCTGACAGGGTCGGGCGGGAGGAGCTCCTACAATGAGCAGTTCTTC.

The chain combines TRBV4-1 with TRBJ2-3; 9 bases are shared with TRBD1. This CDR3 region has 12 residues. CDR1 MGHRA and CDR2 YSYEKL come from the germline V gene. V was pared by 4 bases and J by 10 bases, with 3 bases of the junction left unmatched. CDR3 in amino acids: CASSPDRGAQYF. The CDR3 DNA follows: TGCGCCAGCAGCCCTGACAGGGGGGCGCAGTATTTT.

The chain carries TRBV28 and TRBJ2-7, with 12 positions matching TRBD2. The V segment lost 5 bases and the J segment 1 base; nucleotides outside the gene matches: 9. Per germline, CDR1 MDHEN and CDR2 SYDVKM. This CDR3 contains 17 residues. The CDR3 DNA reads TGTGCCAGCAGTCTCCTAGCGGGAGGGCCCGTATCCTACGAGCAGTACTTC. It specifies CASSLLAGGPVSYEQYF.

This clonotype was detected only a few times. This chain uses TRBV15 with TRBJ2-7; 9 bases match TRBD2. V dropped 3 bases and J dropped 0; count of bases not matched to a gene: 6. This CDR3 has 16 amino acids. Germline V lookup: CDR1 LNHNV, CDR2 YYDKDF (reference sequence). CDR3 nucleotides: TGTGCCACCAGCAGCTTTAGCGGGAGCTCCTCCTACGAGCAGTACTTC. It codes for CATSSFSGSSSYEQYF.

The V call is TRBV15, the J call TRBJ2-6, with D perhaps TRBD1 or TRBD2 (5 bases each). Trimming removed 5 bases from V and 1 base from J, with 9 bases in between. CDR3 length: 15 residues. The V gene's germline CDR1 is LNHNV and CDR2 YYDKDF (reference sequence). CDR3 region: CATSGTASGANVLTF. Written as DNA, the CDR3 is TGTGCCACCAGCGGGACGGCATCTGGGGCCAACGTCCTGACTTTC. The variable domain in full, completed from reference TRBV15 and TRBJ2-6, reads DAMVIQNPRYQVTQFGKPVTLSCSQTLNHNVMYWYQQKSSQAPKLLFHYYDKDFNNEADTPDNFQSRRPNTSFCFLDIRSPGLGDTAMYLCATSGTASGANVLTFGAGSRLTVL.